A selection of T cell receptor beta chains follows, all from one sample in a study of identical twins. TCRdb reprocessed the 5' RACE reads with MiXCR, giving one entry per CDR3 protein. This table holds just under 650,000 distinct CDR3 sequences, roughly 7.2% found once. These same data were also listed under a study on yellow fever vaccine responses in identical twins.

Sequences were obtained from PBMCs. The receptors originated from a woman aged 18-29 years in good health. Each CDR3 is given with its conserved first and last residue. A D gene is named only where the DNA matches it firmly. Some rows mark clone size as missing; the rest say once, few, many or name a class of expanded clone.

j_call: TRBJ1-1; v_call: TRBV6-5; clone_size: few; d_call: TRBD1; cdr3_nt: TGTGCCAGCAGTTACACCAGGGGGACTGAAGCTTTCTTT; cdr3_aa: CASSYTRGTEAFF
j_call: TRBJ2-3; v_call: TRBV20-1; clone_size: few; d_call: TRBD2; cdr3_nt: TGCAGTGCTAGTTTAGCGGGGAACACAGATACGCAGTATTTT; cdr3_aa: CSASLAGNTDTQYF
j_call: TRBJ2-6; v_call: TRBV3-1; clone_size: few; d_call: NA; cdr3_nt: TGTGCCAGCAGCTCACGGATATTCTCTGGGGCCAACGTCCTGACTTTC; cdr3_aa: CASSSRIFSGANVLTF
j_call: TRBJ2-1; v_call: TRBV6-2/TRBV6-3; clone_size: few; d_call: NA; cdr3_nt: TGTGCCAGCAGTTGGGGGGCTAGCGGCAACAATGAGCAGTTCTTC; cdr3_aa: CASSWGASGNNEQFF
j_call: TRBJ1-1; v_call: TRBV12-3/TRBV12-4; clone_size: few; d_call: TRBD1; cdr3_nt: TGTGCCAGCAGCCCAAGACAGGGGAGGGGTGAAGCTTTCTTT; cdr3_aa: CASSPRQGRGEAFF
j_call: TRBJ2-1; v_call: TRBV27; clone_size: many; d_call: TRBD2; cdr3_nt: TGTGCCAGCAACTTCATTAGCGGGACGCAAACAGGCTCCTACAATGAGCAGTTCTTC; cdr3_aa: CASNFISGTQTGSYNEQFF
j_call: TRBJ1-2; v_call: TRBV5-1; clone_size: NA; d_call: TRBD1; cdr3_nt: TGCGCCAGCAGCTGGGGACAGGGAAAGGATGGCTACACCTTC; cdr3_aa: CASSWGQGKDGYTF
j_call: TRBJ1-2; v_call: TRBV10-3; clone_size: few; d_call: NA; cdr3_nt: TGTGCCATCAGTGGTGGCTACGGGGGCTACACCTTC; cdr3_aa: CAISGGYGGYTF
j_call: TRBJ2-2; v_call: TRBV7-9; clone_size: NA; d_call: NA; cdr3_nt: TGTGCCAGCAGCCCGGCGGGTCCTCAAACCGGGGAGCTGTTTTTT; cdr3_aa: CASSPAGPQTGELFF
j_call: TRBJ2-1; v_call: TRBV15; clone_size: many; d_call: TRBD2; cdr3_nt: TGTGCCACCAGCAGAGATAAACTAGCGGGGGGCCATGAGCAGTTCTTC; cdr3_aa: CATSRDKLAGGHEQFF
j_call: TRBJ1-5; v_call: TRBV6-1; clone_size: many; d_call: NA; cdr3_nt: TGTGCCAGCAGTCGTCAGGGAAAGGTCAATCAGCCCCAGCATTTT; cdr3_aa: CASSRQGKVNQPQHF
j_call: TRBJ2-3; v_call: TRBV12-3/TRBV12-4; clone_size: many; d_call: TRBD2; cdr3_nt: TGTGCCAGCATACATGCTAGCGGGATAACCACAGATACGCAGTATTTT; cdr3_aa: CASIHASGITTDTQYF
j_call: TRBJ2-3; v_call: TRBV5-1; clone_size: few; d_call: NA; cdr3_nt: TGCGCCAGCAGCTTACCGTCCTACCAGGGGAATACGCAGTATTTT; cdr3_aa: CASSLPSYQGNTQYF
j_call: TRBJ1-2; v_call: TRBV12-3/TRBV12-4; clone_size: NA; d_call: TRBD1; cdr3_nt: TGTGCCAGCAGGTCTATAACCGCGGGACAGGGGAATACCTATGGCTACACCTTC; cdr3_aa: CASRSITAGQGNTYGYTF
j_call: TRBJ2-3; v_call: TRBV10-3; clone_size: NA; d_call: NA; cdr3_nt: TGTGCCATCAGTGACGGTAGGAGCCCCAGCACAGATACGCAGTATTTT; cdr3_aa: CAISDGRSPSTDTQYF
j_call: TRBJ1-5; v_call: TRBV18; clone_size: many; d_call: NA; cdr3_nt: TGTGCCAGCTCACGCGGCAGCCTCCGACAGTGGAGAAGCAATCAGCCCCAGCATTTT; cdr3_aa: CASSRGSLRQWRSNQPQHF
j_call: TRBJ1-1; v_call: TRBV20-1; clone_size: NA; d_call: NA; cdr3_nt: TGCAGTGCAAGGGACGGCACTCTGAACACTGAAGCTTTCTTT; cdr3_aa: CSARDGTLNTEAFF
j_call: TRBJ2-1; v_call: TRBV5-5; clone_size: NA; d_call: NA; cdr3_nt: TGTGCCAGCAGCTTGGGAGGGGGGCGTTCTTATGAGCAGTTCTTC; cdr3_aa: CASSLGGGRSYEQFF
j_call: TRBJ2-1; v_call: TRBV10-3; clone_size: NA; d_call: TRBD1; cdr3_nt: TGTGCCATCAGTCCGGGACAGGGAGATGAGCAGTTCTTC; cdr3_aa: CAISPGQGDEQFF